Below, 16 T cell receptor beta chains from the same sample are listed, as sequenced in a study of T cell responses to AZD1222 COVID-19 vaccine. Clones were read by immunoSEQ multiplex PCR, and TCRdb kept only the in-frame ones, dropping some. The sample carries 200,000 or so clones, around 87% recorded once. The specimen was peripheral blood, collected on day 0 of MenACWY control vaccination. The receptor set was obtained from an adult in good health.

The chain couples TRBV6-2 or TRBV6-3 to TRBJ1-1; a possible D gene is TRBD1 (5 bases). Germline CDR1 reads MNHEY; CDR2 reads SVGEGT. Trimming left V 4 bases short and J 2 bases short, with 11 bases between. The CDR3 contains 14 residues. CDR3 sequence reads: CASSSDRGNTEAFF. CDR3 bases: TGTGCCAGCAGTTCGGATAGGGGTAACACTGAAGCTTTCTTT.

The chain carries TRBV28 and TRBJ1-5, with D maybe TRBD1 (5 bases). The V end was cut by 7 bases, the J end by 0 bases, with 16 bases between. The CDR3 is made up of 16 amino acids. The V gene's germline CDR1 is MDHEN and CDR2 SYDVKM. The CDR3 nucleotides read TGTGCCAGCATAGGAGGGGCCGACAATAGCAATCAGCCCCAGCATTTT. Residues: CASIGGADNSNQPQHF.

CDR3 sequence: CASSRTGAQAFF. The CDR3 DNA reads TGTGCCAGCAGCCGGACAGGGGCCCAAGCTTTCTTT. This chain links TRBV27 with TRBJ1-1; TRBD1 matches at 9 bases. The ends lost 6 bases at V and 9 bases at J; junction bases unmatched: 5. Germline loops: CDR1 MNHEY, CDR2 SMNVEV (reference sequence). This CDR3 has 12 residues.

The chain carries TRBV29-1 and TRBJ1-3; 10 nucleotides align to TRBD1. The V gene's germline CDR1 is SQVTM and CDR2 ANQGSEA. The CDR3 is 14 amino acids. The ends lost 4 bases at V and 0 bases at J; junction bases unmatched: 0. Here the CDR3 DNA reads TGCAGCGTTGGGACAGGGGGCTCTGGAAACACCATATATTTT. It encodes CSVGTGGSGNTIYF.

This clone was found once. The chain uses TRBV11-2 and TRBJ2-1, with 12 bases lining up with TRBD2. CDR1 SGHAT and CDR2 FQNNGV come from the germline V gene. The CDR3 totals 16 residues. The junction had 9 bases not matched to a gene; V was cut back by 5 bases and J by 7 bases. CDR3: CASSLRLAGAGNEQFF. The CDR3 nucleotides read TGTGCCAGCAGCCTAAGACTAGCGGGGGCCGGGAATGAGCAGTTCTTC.

This chain joins TRBV15 and TRBJ1-5, with 7 bases matching TRBD1. Germline-derived CDR1 and CDR2 are LNHNV and YYDKDF (reference sequence). Unmatched junction bases numbered 7, after V lost 2 bases and J lost 0 bases. CDR3 length: 17 amino acids. The CDR3 DNA reads as TGTGCCACCAGCAGACTAGGACAGGCATATAGCAATCAGCCCCAGCATTTT. Its translation: CATSRLGQAYSNQPQHF.

CDR3 sequence reads: CASSEGYNEQFF. The CDR3 DNA sequence: TGTGCCAGCAGTGAAGGGTACAATGAGCAGTTCTTC. The chain employs TRBV2 and TRBJ2-1; D is uncertain. The V gene's germline CDR1 is SNHLY and CDR2 FYNNEI. V dropped 1 base and J dropped 4 bases, with 2 bases sitting between them. CDR3 length equals 12 residues.

The chain joins TRBV11-3 to TRBJ1-3; D might be TRBD1 (5 bases). The CDR3 is 16 residues long. Germline CDR1 reads SGHNT; CDR2 reads YENEEA. The V end lost 4 bases, the J end lost 0 bases, and 13 bases lay between the germline ends. The CDR3 region has the DNA TGTGCCAGCAGCTACCAGGACATCGACTCTGGAAACACCATATATTTT. Protein sequence: CASSYQDIDSGNTIYF.

This clone was recorded once. The sample holds other DNA sequences that translate to the same CDR3. The chain has TRBV5-1 and TRBJ1-6; 11 bases map to TRBD1. V lost 3 bases to trimming and J lost 6 bases; unmatched junction nucleotides: 2. CDR1 is SGHRS, CDR2 YFSETQ, per germline. The CDR3 has 15 residues. The CDR3 protein is CASSSGQGVNSPLHF. The CDR3 DNA is TGCGCCAGCAGCTCGGGACAGGGGGTTAATTCACCCCTCCACTTT.

The chain joins TRBV5-1 to TRBJ1-1; D gene ambiguous. The CDR3 runs to 15 residues. The germline V gene has CDR1 SGHRS and CDR2 YFSETQ. V was clipped by 4 bases and J by 2 bases, with 15 bases between them. In DNA, the CDR3 is TGCGCCAGCAGCCCTCGGGAGGGAGGAAACACTGAAGCTTTCTTT. Its translation: CASSPREGGNTEAFF.

This clone is a singleton in its sample. The CDR3 here is CASSPPGRATNEKLFF. The CDR3 bases are TGTGCCAGCTCACCCCCCGGACGGGCAACTAATGAAAAACTGTTTTTT. The J gene is TRBJ1-4, the V gene TRBV18; unclear D gene. The CDR3 covers 16 residues. The germline gives CDR1 KGHSH, CDR2 LQKENI. Trimming removed 3 bases at V and 0 bases at J, with 11 bases between.

The chain couples TRBV3-1 (or the pseudogene TRBV3-2) to TRBJ2-7, with D unclear. Trimming left V 1 base short and J 5 bases short, with 15 bases between. Germline assignment: CDR1 LGHDT and CDR2 YNNKEL (reference sequence). The CDR3 covers 15 residues. CDR3: CASSQVPASLNEQYF. CDR3 nucleotides: TGTGCCAGCAGCCAAGTCCCGGCCTCCTTGAACGAGCAGTACTTC.

This clone was counted a few times. The gene calls are TRBV27 and TRBJ2-3; tentatively, D is TRBD2 (5 bases). The CDR3 extends over 13 amino acids. The V gene lost 8 bases and the J gene lost 10 bases, with 19 bases spanning the gap. Germline V lookup: CDR1 MNHEY, CDR2 SMNVEV (reference sequence). CDR3: CASGPPGNAAQYF. As DNA, the CDR3 is TGTGCCAGCGGGCCCCCGGGGAATGCTGCGCAGTATTTT.

The chain uses TRBV6-5 and TRBJ2-2; D remains unclear. V lost 7 bases and J 1 base, leaving 10 bases between the germline ends. Germline V gene sequence: CDR1 MNHEY, CDR2 SVGAGI. This CDR3 comprises 14 residues. CDR3 region: CASKKVQNTGELFF. CDR3 DNA sequence: TGTGCCAGCAAGAAAGTTCAGAACACCGGGGAGCTGTTTTTT.

The table lists this clone with a count of one. V gene TRBV11-2 combines with J gene TRBJ2-5; the match to TRBD1 covers 10 bases. Per the germline V gene, CDR1 is SGHAT and CDR2 is FQNNGV. This CDR3 spans 17 amino acids. V trimming: 5 bases; J trimming: 5 bases; junction bases outside the gene matches: 14. CDR3: CASSGLTGTGDGETQYF. CDR3 nucleotides: TGTGCCAGCAGCGGCCTGACTGGGACAGGGGACGGGGAGACCCAGTACTTC.

The chain uses TRBV4-2 and TRBJ2-7; TRBD1 matches 9 bases. This CDR3 has 16 amino acids. Germline lookup yields CDR1 LGHNA and CDR2 YNFKEQ. After removal of 1 base from V and 4 bases from J, the junction contained 8 bases not matched to a gene. The CDR3 sequence is CASSQGTGTGLYEQYF. As DNA, the CDR3 is TGTGCCAGCAGCCAAGGGACCGGGACAGGGCTATACGAGCAGTACTTC.